These 8 T cell receptor beta chains were sequenced from one sample in a study of T-cell reconstitution after alpha-beta-depleted transplantation in children listed by TCRdb under 2016. Library preparation used PCR. The instrument was an Illumina HiSeq 2500. To normalize quantification of the TCRbeta repertoire, the TCR libraries were built with molecular barcoding that relied on unique molecular identifiers. The public reads were run again by TCRdb, first through fastp at Q25 and then through MiXCR, and only productive beta chains were kept. Identical CDR3 proteins give one entry, which carries the most common genes and DNA. The sample table lists about 580,000 distinct CDR3 sequences, roughly 23% of them with a count of one. The top ten clones comprise roughly 15% of the sample. The treatment or condition label on this specimen signifies: allogeneic hematopoietic cell transplantation with graft depleted of TCRalphabeta T cells and CD19 B cells.

Sample: PBMCs, mostly from graft donor cells, taken 360 days after TCRalphabeta/CD19-depleted stem cell transplant. These TCRs come from a boy in the first two years of life who had a stem cell transplant for acute myeloid leukemia, so the T cells may come from the graft donor.

This clonotype was counted a few times. The chain has TRBV5-1 and TRBJ1-4, with a tentative D call TRBD1 (6 bases). Germline V gene lookup returns CDR1 SGHRS and CDR2 YFSETQ. The CDR3 covers 15 residues. Trimming cost V 4 bases and J 5 bases, with 15 bases left between them. The CDR3 DNA follows: TGCGCCAGCAGCCAGGACGGGACACCCAATGAAAAACTGTTTTTT. The encoded protein is CASSQDGTPNEKLFF.

The chain links TRBV7-9 to TRBJ2-1; D possibly matches TRBD1 or TRBD2 (5 bases each). V lost 6 bases, J lost 2 bases, and 11 bases lay in between. The CDR3 is 14 amino acids. Per germline, CDR1 SEHNR and CDR2 FQNEAQ (reference sequence). The CDR3 sequence: CASRGTGTYNEQFF. As DNA, the CDR3 is TGTGCCAGCAGGGGGACGGGGACCTACAATGAGCAGTTCTTC.

There are many counts of this clonotype. The genes are TRBV7-2 and TRBJ2-7; perhaps TRBD2 as D (5 bases). Germline lookup yields CDR1 SGHTA and CDR2 FQGNSA. The V and J ends lost 3 bases and 1 base respectively, with 10 bases between them. The CDR3 sequence is 14 residues long. CDR3 amino acids: CASSFRGYSYEQYV. CDR3 nucleotide sequence: TGTGCCAGCAGCTTCCGGGGATATTCCTACGAGCAGTACGTC.

The table lists this clonotype with a few counts. The rearrangement joins TRBV15 to TRBJ2-6; D is possibly TRBD1 (6 bases). Deletions cut 5 bases from V and 4 bases from J, with 9 bases between. The length of the CDR3 is 14 residues. Germline V CDR1 and CDR2: LNHNV, YYDKDF (reference sequence). CDR3 in amino acids: CATSAGAGANVLTF. In nucleotides, the CDR3 is TGTGCCACCAGCGCAGGGGCCGGGGCCAACGTCCTGACTTTC.

There are many counts of this clonotype. This sequence joins TRBV6-5 and TRBJ2-3; 8 bases agree with TRBD1. CDR3 length: 16 amino acids. The germline V gene has CDR1 MNHEY and CDR2 SVGAGI. V lost 3 bases to trimming and J lost 2 bases; unmatched junction nucleotides: 7. The CDR3 here is CASSYDGQGFTDTQYF. The CDR3 DNA reads TGTGCCAGCAGTTATGATGGACAGGGATTCACAGATACGCAGTATTTT.

This clonotype showed up many times. The chain joins TRBV20-1 to TRBJ2-5; unclear D gene. The CDR3 length is 15 residues. CDR1 is DFQATT, CDR2 SNEGSKA, per germline (reference sequence). V shed 6 bases and J shed 0 bases, with 17 bases lying between them. CDR3 amino acids: CSALPTHLNQETQYF. Here the CDR3 DNA reads TGCAGTGCCCTCCCCACGCACTTAAACCAAGAGACCCAGTACTTC.

The table lists this clonotype with many counts. J is TRBJ1-1 and V is TRBV6-1; no definite D call. V was shortened by 6 bases and J by 7 bases, with 9 bases between the two germline ends. This CDR3 has 11 residues. The germline V gene encodes CDR1 MNHNS and CDR2 SASEGT. Written as DNA, the CDR3 is TGTGCCAGCAGGGTCACCGATGAAGCTTTCTTT. Protein: CASRVTDEAFF.

Ten or more counts support this clonotype. The V gene is TRBV20-1, the J gene TRBJ1-3, with D perhaps matching TRBD1 (6 bases). Germline loops: CDR1 DFQATT, CDR2 SNEGSKA (reference sequence). V was cut by 7 bases and J by 3 bases, with 16 bases left in between. This CDR3 has 14 residues. The CDR3, as DNA: TGCAGTGTCGGGGACAAACTAATTGGAAACACCATATATTTT. Amino acids: CSVGDKLIGNTIYF.